This TCR beta chain comes out of a study of cytomegalovirus exposure and HLA in healthy donors. Regarding this clone: Its matching antigen is unknown.

PCR primers comprised 60 Vbeta and 13 Jbeta primers. Assay: immunoSEQ multiplex PCR; the TCRdb copy retains only in-frame clones and omits some. The table records approximately 160,000 clones, 68% of them present only once. General study points: Earlier analysis found most TCR beta V segments productive about 87% or about 30% of the time. A later analysis by the authors found several of the most significant clusters apparently linked to common viral pathogens. Sequencing likely produced, as an artifact, a cluster of highly shared sequence variants.

CDR1 is MGHRA, CDR2 YSYEKL, per germline. V lost 3 bases, J lost 4 bases, and 8 bases stayed unmatched. The CDR3 is 15 amino acids. This TCR came from a young woman in good health and CMV-seropositive. The chain is built from TRBV4-1 and TRBJ1-1; 7 nucleotides line up with TRBD1. What was sequenced was PBMCs. The CDR3, as DNA: TGCGCCAGCAGCCATCGCGAGGGGGCCGTCACTGAAGCTTTCTTT. This codes for CASSHREGAVTEAFF.